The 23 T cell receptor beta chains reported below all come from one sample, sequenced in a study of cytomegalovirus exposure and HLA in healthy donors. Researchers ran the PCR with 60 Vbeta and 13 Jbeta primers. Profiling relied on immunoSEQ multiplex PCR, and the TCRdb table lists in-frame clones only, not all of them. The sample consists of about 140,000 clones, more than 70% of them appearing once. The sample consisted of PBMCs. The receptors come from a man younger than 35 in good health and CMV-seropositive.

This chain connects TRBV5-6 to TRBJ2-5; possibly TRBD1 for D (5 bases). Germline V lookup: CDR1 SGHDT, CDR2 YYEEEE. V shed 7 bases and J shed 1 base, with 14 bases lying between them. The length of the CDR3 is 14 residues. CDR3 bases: TGTGCCAGCTGCCGGCTAGGGGCCCAAGAGACCCAGTACTTC. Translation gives CASCRLGAQETQYF. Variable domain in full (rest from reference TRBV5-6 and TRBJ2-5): DAGVTQSPTHLIKTRGQQVTLRCSPKSGHDTVSWYQQALGQGPQFIFQYYEEEERQRGNFPDRFSGHQFPNYSSELNVNALLLGDSALYLCASCRLGAQETQYFGPGTRLLVL.

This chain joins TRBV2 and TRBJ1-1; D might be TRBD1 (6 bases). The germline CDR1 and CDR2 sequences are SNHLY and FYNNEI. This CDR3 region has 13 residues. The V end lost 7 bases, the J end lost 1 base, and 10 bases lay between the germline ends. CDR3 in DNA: TGTGCCAGCAACGGACAGAAGAACACTGAAGCTTTCTTT. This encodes CASNGQKNTEAFF.

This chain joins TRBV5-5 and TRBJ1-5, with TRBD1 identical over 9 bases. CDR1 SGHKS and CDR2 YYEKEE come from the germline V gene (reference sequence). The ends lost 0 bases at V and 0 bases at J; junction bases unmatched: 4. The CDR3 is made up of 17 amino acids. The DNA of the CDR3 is TGTGCCAGCAGCTTGGATTGGGACAGGGCTAGCAATCAGCCCCAGCATTTT. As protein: CASSLDWDRASNQPQHF.

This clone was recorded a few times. CDR3 sequence (DNA): TGTGCCAGTAGTATCCGGGCGGGGTACACAGATACGCAGTATTTT. Amino acid sequence: CASSIRAGYTDTQYF. V gene TRBV19 combines with J gene TRBJ2-3, with D tentatively TRBD2 (6 bases). In germline, CDR1 is LNHDA, CDR2 SQIVND (reference sequence). This CDR3 has 15 residues. V lost 3 bases and J lost 2, with 12 bases in between. The full variable domain, rest sourced from reference TRBV19 and TRBJ2-3, is DGGITQSPKYLFRKEGQNVTLSCEQNLNHDAMYWYRQDPGQGLRLIYYSQIVNDFQKGDIAEGYSVSREKKESFPLTVTSAQKNPTAFYLCASSIRAGYTDTQYFGPGTRLTVL.

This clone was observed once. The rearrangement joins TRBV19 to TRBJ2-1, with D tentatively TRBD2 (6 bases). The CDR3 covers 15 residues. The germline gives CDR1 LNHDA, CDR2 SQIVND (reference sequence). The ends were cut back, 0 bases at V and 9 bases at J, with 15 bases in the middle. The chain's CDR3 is CASSIETGGMAEQFF. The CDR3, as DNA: TGTGCCAGTAGTATAGAAACTGGGGGGATGGCTGAGCAGTTCTTC.

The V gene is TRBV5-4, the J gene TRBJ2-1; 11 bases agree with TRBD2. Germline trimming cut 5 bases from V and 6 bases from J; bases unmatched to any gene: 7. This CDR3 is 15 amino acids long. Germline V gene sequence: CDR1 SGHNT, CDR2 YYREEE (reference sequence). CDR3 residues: CASSRTSGSGNEQFF. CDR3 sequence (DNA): TGTGCCAGCAGTAGAACTAGCGGGAGCGGCAATGAGCAGTTCTTC.

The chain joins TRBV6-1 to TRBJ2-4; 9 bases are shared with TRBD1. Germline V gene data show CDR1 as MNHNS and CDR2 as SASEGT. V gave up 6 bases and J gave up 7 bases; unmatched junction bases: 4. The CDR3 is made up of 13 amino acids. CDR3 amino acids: CASRGTGMNIQYF. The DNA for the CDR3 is TGTGCCAGCAGGGGGACAGGGATGAACATTCAGTACTTC.

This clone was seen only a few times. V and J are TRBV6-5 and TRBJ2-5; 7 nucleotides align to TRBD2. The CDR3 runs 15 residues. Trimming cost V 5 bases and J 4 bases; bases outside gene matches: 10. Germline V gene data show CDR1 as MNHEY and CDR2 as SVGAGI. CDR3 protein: CASSKTGTTVETQYF. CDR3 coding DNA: TGTGCCAGCAGTAAAACCGGGACTACCGTAGAGACCCAGTACTTC.

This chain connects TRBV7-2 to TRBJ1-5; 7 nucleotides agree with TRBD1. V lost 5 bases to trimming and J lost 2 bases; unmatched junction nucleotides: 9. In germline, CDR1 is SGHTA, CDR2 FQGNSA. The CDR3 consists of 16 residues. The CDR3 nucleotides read TGTGCCAGCAGCCCCCCCCAGGGGGAGGGCAATCAGCCCCAGCATTTT. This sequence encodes CASSPPQGEGNQPQHF.

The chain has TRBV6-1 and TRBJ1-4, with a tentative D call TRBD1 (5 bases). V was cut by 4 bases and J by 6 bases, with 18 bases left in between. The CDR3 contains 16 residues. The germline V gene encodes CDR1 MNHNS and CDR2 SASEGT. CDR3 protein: CASSGTTFTLHEKLFF. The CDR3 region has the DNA TGTGCCAGCAGTGGGACAACCTTCACCCTTCATGAAAAACTGTTTTTT.

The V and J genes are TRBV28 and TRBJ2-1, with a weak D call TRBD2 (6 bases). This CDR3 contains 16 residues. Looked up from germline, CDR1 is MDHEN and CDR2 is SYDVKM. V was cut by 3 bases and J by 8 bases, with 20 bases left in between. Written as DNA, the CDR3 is TGTGCCAGCAGTTTTGGGAAGGGAGGCCCTACCTATGAGCAGTTCTTC. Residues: CASSFGKGGPTYEQFF. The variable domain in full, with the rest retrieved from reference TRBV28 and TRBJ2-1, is DVKVTQSSRYLVKRTGEKVFLECVQDMDHENMFWYRQDPGLGLRLIYFSYDVKMKEKGDIPEGYSVSREKKERFSLILESASTNQTSMYLCASSFGKGGPTYEQFFGPGTRLTVL.

The CDR3 DNA sequence: TGCGCCAGCAGCGGCGGAGGAGGGTGGCAGGGGAACACTGAAGCTTTCTTT. Translated: CASSGGGGWQGNTEAFF. The J gene is TRBJ1-1, the V gene TRBV4-1; possible D gene TRBD1, 5 bases. This CDR3 is built from 17 residues. The ends were cut back, 5 bases at V and 1 base at J, with 20 bases in the middle. Per the germline V gene, CDR1 is MGHRA and CDR2 is YSYEKL.

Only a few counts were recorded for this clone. The CDR3 DNA reads as TGTGCCAGCAGCAATCCCGGACTAGCCGATGGAGAGACCCAGTACTTC. This translates into CASSNPGLADGETQYF. The chain couples TRBV21-1 to TRBJ2-5; the D call of TRBD2 is as the table states it, not checked on the DNA. TRBV21-1 is reported as a pseudogene. The CDR3 has 16 amino acids.

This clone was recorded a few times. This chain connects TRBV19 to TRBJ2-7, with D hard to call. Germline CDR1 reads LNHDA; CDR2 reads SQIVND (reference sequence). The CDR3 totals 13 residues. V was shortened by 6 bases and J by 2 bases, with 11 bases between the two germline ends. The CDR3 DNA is TGTGCCAGTAGCGTCCGACACACCTACGAGCAGTACTTC. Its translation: CASSVRHTYEQYF.

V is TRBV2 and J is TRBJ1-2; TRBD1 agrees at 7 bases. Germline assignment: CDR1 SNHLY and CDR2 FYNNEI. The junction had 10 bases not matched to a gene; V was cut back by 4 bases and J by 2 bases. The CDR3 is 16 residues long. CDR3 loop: CASSALSSQGNYGYTF. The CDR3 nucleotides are TGTGCCAGCAGTGCGCTCTCCTCACAGGGGAACTATGGCTACACCTTC.

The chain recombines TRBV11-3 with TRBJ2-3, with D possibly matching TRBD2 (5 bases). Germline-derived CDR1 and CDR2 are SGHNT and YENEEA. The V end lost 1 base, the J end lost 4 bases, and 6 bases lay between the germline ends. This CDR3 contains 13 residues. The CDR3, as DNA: TGTGCCAGCAGCTTAGGGGGAGCAGATACGCAGTATTTT. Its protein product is CASSLGGADTQYF.

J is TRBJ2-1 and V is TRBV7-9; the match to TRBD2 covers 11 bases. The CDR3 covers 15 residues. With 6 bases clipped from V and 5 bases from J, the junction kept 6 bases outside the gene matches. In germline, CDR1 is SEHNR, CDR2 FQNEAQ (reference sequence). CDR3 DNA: TGTGCCAGCAGTCCCGGGACTAGCGGCAACAATGAGCAGTTCTTC. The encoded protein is CASSPGTSGNNEQFF.

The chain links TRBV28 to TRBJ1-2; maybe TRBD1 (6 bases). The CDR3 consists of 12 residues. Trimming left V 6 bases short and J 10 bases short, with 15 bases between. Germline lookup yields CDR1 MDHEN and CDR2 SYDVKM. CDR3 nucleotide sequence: TGTGCCAGCAGCGAATCGGGACATTTCTACACCTTC. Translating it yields CASSESGHFYTF.

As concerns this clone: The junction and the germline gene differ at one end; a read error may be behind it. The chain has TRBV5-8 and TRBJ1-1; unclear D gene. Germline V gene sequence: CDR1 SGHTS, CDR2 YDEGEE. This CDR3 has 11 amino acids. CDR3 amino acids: CASSLGSSSQF. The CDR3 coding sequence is TGTGCCAGCAGCTTGGGAAGTAGTAGCCAATTT.

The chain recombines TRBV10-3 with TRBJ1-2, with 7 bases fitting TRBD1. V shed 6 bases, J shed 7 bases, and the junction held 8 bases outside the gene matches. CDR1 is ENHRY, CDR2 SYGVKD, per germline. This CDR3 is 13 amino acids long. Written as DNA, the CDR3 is TGTGCCATCAGGCCTACAGGGGACGGTGGCTACACCTTC. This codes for CAIRPTGDGGYTF.

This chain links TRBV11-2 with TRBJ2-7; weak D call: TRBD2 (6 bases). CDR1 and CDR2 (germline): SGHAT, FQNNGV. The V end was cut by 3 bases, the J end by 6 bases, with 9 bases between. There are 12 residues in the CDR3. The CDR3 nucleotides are TGTGCCAGCAGCTTCGGGAGCGCCGAGCAGTACTTC. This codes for CASSFGSAEQYF.

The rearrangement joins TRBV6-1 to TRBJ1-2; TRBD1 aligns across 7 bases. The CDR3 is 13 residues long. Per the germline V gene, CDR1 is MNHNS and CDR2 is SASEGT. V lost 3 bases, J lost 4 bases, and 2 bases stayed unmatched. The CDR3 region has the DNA TGTGCCAGCAGTGAGGACAGGTCCTATGGCTACACCTTC. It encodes CASSEDRSYGYTF.

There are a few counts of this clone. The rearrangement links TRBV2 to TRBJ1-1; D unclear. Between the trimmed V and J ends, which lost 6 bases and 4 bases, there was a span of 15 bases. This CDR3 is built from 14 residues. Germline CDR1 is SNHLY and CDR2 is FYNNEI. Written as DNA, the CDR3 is TGTGCCAGCAGAGCGGGAGGCTGGGGCACTGAAGCTTTCTTT. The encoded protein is CASRAGGWGTEAFF.